The text below deals with one TCR beta chain. Its antigen remains unknown. Germline-derived CDR1 and CDR2 are SGHAT and FQNNGV. The CDR3 sequence is 15 residues long. Trimming at V came to 5 bases and at J to 2 bases, leaving 4 bases not matched to a gene. Use of 60 Vbeta and 13 Jbeta primers characterized the PCR. Some clones are missing from TCRdb's copy, which holds only in-frame ones; the method was immunoSEQ multiplex PCR. The sample lists some 130,000 clones; around 72% were seen once. The entry originates in a study of cytomegalovirus exposure and HLA in healthy donors. Study-wide results and caveats: Fewer N-insertions than the 666-donor mean were reportedly shown by an Asian-associated ancestry cluster in a later analysis.

The specimen was PBMCs. The chain links TRBV11-2 to TRBJ1-2; 11 nucleotides line up with TRBD1. The sequence came from a human donor in good health. The CDR3 region has the DNA TGTGCCAGCAGCCCGAGGGACAGGGGGAACTATGGCTACACCTTC. Translating gives CASSPRDRGNYGYTF.